The 3 T cell receptor beta chains reported below all come from one sample, sequenced in a study of shared clonotypes between healthy human individuals. Profiling relied on immunoSEQ multiplex PCR, and the TCRdb table lists in-frame clones only, not all of them. Here the sample spans about 2.4 million clones, around nine tenths being singletons. The specimen was naive CD4+ T cells sorted from blood. Subset described: CD45RA+ positively selected. These receptors were obtained from a man between 18 and 29 years old in good health.

The chain couples TRBV5-1 to TRBJ2-2; 16 bases line up with TRBD2. CDR3 length equals 17 residues. V shed 4 bases, J shed 6 bases, and the junction held 6 bases outside the gene matches. Germline V gene data show CDR1 as SGHRS and CDR2 as YFSETQ. This chain's CDR3 is CASSGGTSGRAAGELFF. CDR3 in DNA: TGCGCCAGCAGCGGCGGGACTAGCGGGAGGGCCGCCGGGGAGCTGTTTTTT.

The genes are TRBV5-1 and TRBJ1-2; D is undetermined. CDR3 length: 14 amino acids. CDR1 is SGHRS and CDR2 is YFSETQ in the germline V gene. V lost 2 bases and J lost 6, with 14 bases in between. The CDR3 reads CASSLTWASNGYTF. For the CDR3, the DNA is TGCGCCAGCAGCTTAACCTGGGCGTCTAATGGCTACACCTTC.

Points on this clone: The same CDR3 can be traced to other DNA sequences in this sample. This chain links TRBV18 with TRBJ2-2; 10 positions agree with TRBD1. The J segment lost 5 bases and the V segment lost 2 bases, leaving 2 bases of the junction unmatched. CDR1 and CDR2 from the germline V gene are KGHSH and LQKENI. The CDR3 sequence is 15 residues long. This CDR3 reads CASSPGDRGTGELFF. The CDR3 region has the DNA TGTGCCAGCTCACCAGGGGACAGGGGAACCGGGGAGCTGTTTTTT.